Below are 14 T cell receptor beta chains sequenced from a single sample in a study of cytomegalovirus exposure and HLA in healthy donors. Both 60 Vbeta primers and 13 Jbeta primers went into the PCR. The assay was immunoSEQ multiplex PCR, and TCRdb's table has in-frame clones only and misses some. The sample shows about 170,000 clones, 80% to 85% of them seen only once. Sequenced: PBMCs. The receptors derive from a male donor in good health and CMV-seronegative.

The chain is built from TRBV7-2 and TRBJ1-4; D unresolved. The CDR3 extends over 16 amino acids. The germline V and J ends were trimmed by 1 base and 7 bases, with 16 bases remaining between them. Germline loops: CDR1 SGHTA, CDR2 FQGNSA. CDR3 sequence (DNA): TGTGCCAGCAGCTTAGGTTTCTTCATACCGGGTGAAAAACTGTTTTTT. This codes for CASSLGFFIPGEKLFF.

V usage is TRBV7-9 and J usage is TRBJ1-5; 8 bases agree with TRBD1. Germline V gene sequence: CDR1 SEHNR, CDR2 FQNEAQ (reference sequence). CDR3 size: 15 residues. The J segment lost 1 base and the V segment lost 5 bases, leaving 4 bases of the junction unmatched. The CDR3 is CASSPQGASNQPQHF. The CDR3 nucleotides are TGTGCCAGCAGCCCCCAGGGGGCAAGCAATCAGCCCCAGCATTTT.

The CDR3 loop is CASSQPGQGIQPQHF. In DNA form, the CDR3 reads TGTGCCAGCAGTCAACCGGGACAGGGAATTCAGCCCCAGCATTTT. The chain uses TRBV9 and TRBJ1-5; TRBD1 aligns across 9 bases. The CDR3 is made up of 15 amino acids. Trimming cost V 5 bases and J 6 bases; bases outside gene matches: 9. In germline, CDR1 is SGDLS, CDR2 YYNGEE.

The chain couples TRBV18 to TRBJ1-6; D might be TRBD1 (6 bases). With 5 bases removed from V and 7 bases from J, the gap between germline ends came to 12 bases. CDR3 length: 14 amino acids. Germline V gene lookup returns CDR1 KGHSH and CDR2 LQKENI. The CDR3 here is CASSGQTSNSPLHF. The CDR3 coding sequence is TGTGCCAGCTCAGGACAGACGTCAAATTCACCCCTCCACTTT.

Concerning this clone itself: The junction differs from germline at one of its ends, possibly a read error. The chain uses TRBV19 and TRBJ2-2; a weak D match, TRBD2 (6 bases). CDR1 LNHDA and CDR2 SQIVND come from the germline V gene (reference sequence). The CDR3 is 17 residues long. CDR3 residues: CASIDRGRGTNTGEPFF. CDR3 nucleotide sequence: TGTGCCAGTATTGATCGAGGCCGGGGGACGAACACCGGGGAGCCGTTTTTT.

The chain uses TRBV11-2 and TRBJ2-7; the match to TRBD2 covers 13 bases. This CDR3 is 16 amino acids long. The ends lost 5 bases at V and 2 bases at J; junction bases unmatched: 6. Germline loops: CDR1 SGHAT, CDR2 FQNNGV. The CDR3 DNA sequence: TGTGCCAGCAGCCCCGGACTAGCGGGGGAGGCCTACGAGCAGTACTTC. It yields the protein CASSPGLAGEAYEQYF.

This CDR3 reads CASSKICGPRGNNETQYF. The CDR3 DNA follows: TGTGCCAGCAGCAAAATCTGTGGGCCTAGGGGAAACAACGAGACCCAGTACTTC. The chain couples TRBV21-1 to TRBJ2-5; the DNA was not used to check the table's D call, TRBD1. TRBV21-1 is tagged as a pseudogene. The CDR3 runs 18 residues.

V gene TRBV27 combines with J gene TRBJ1-6; 10 bases fit TRBD1. V lost 5 bases, J lost 9 bases, and 7 bases stayed unmatched. The germline V gene encodes CDR1 MNHEY and CDR2 SMNVEV (reference sequence). This CDR3 has 15 amino acids. This chain's CDR3 is CASSRLGTGVSPLHF. CDR3 sequence (DNA): TGTGCCAGCAGTCGCCTTGGGACAGGGGTTTCACCCCTCCACTTT.

This sequence joins TRBV7-9 and TRBJ1-2; 9 positions match TRBD1. J lost 8 bases, V lost 5 bases, and 15 bases had no gene match. This CDR3 is 16 amino acids long. Germline CDR1 and CDR2: SEHNR and FQNEAQ (reference sequence). CDR3 protein: CASSAGTGLALGGYTF. DNA of the CDR3: TGTGCCAGCAGCGCCGGGACAGGGCTTGCCCTAGGGGGCTACACCTTC.

The V gene is TRBV20-1, the J gene TRBJ1-1, with 7 bases that match TRBD1. Per the germline V gene, CDR1 is DFQATT and CDR2 is SNEGSKA (reference sequence). The CDR3 has 10 amino acids. After removal of 6 bases from V and 7 bases from J, the junction contained 2 bases not matched to a gene. The CDR3 coding sequence is TGCAGTGCCCGACAGGGTGAAGCTTTCTTT. Translation gives CSARQGEAFF.

The rearrangement uses TRBV10-3 and TRBJ1-1, with TRBD1 identical over 10 bases. The CDR3 is 14 amino acids. The V gene's germline CDR1 is ENHRY and CDR2 SYGVKD. Losses at the gene ends were 7 bases for V and 6 bases for J; bases not matched to a gene: 8. CDR3 in DNA: TGTGCCATCAAAGGGACAGGGGCGGGTTCTGAAGCTTTCTTT. Its protein is CAIKGTGAGSEAFF.

This rearrangement joins TRBV5-5 to TRBJ2-6, with TRBD1 identical over 9 bases. The CDR3 has 15 residues. The V gene end was trimmed by 4 bases and the J gene end by 3 bases; junction bases not matched to a gene: 2. Per the germline V gene, CDR1 is SGHKS and CDR2 is YYEKEE (reference sequence). The chain's CDR3 is CASSHRGLGANVLTF. In DNA form, the CDR3 reads TGTGCCAGCAGCCACAGGGGGCTTGGGGCCAACGTCCTGACTTTC.

J is TRBJ2-7 and V is TRBV5-4; 11 positions agree with TRBD1. Germline V CDR1 and CDR2: SGHNT, YYREEE (reference sequence). The V gene end was trimmed by 3 bases and the J gene end by 6 bases; junction bases not matched to a gene: 5. The CDR3 runs 14 residues. The CDR3 is CASSSGTGGSEQYF. Here the CDR3 DNA reads TGTGCCAGCAGCTCGGGGACAGGGGGATCCGAGCAGTACTTC. The full variable domain, its missing parts supplied by reference TRBV5-4 and TRBJ2-7, is ETGVTQSPTHLIKTRGQQVTLRCSSQSGHNTVSWYQQALGQGPQFIFQYYREEENGRGNFPPRFSGLQFPNYSSELNVNALELDDSALYLCASSSGTGGSEQYFGPGTRLTVT.

The chain recombines TRBV25-1 with TRBJ2-7; 7 bases are a match to TRBD1. The CDR3 contains 13 residues. CDR1 is MGHDK and CDR2 is SYGVNS in the germline V gene. After removal of 3 bases from V and 5 bases from J, the junction contained 4 bases not matched to a gene. The CDR3 here is CASSDSTGDEQYF. As DNA, the CDR3 is TGTGCCAGCAGTGACTCAACAGGGGACGAGCAGTACTTC.